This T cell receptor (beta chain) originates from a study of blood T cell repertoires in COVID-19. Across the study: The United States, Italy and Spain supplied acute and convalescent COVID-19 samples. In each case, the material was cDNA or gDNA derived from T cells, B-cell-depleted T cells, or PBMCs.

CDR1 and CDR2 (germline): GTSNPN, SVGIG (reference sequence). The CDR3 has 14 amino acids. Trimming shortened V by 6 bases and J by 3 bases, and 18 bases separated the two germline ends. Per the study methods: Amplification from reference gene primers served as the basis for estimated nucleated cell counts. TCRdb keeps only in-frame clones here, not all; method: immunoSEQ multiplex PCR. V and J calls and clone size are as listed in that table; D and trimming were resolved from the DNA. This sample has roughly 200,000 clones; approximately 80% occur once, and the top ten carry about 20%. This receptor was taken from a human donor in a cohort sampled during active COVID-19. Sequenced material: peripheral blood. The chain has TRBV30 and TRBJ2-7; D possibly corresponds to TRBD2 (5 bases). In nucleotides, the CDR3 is TGTGCCTGCCGCCGGGCGGGCTCCTTCTACGAGCAGTACTTC. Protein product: CACRRAGSFYEQYF.